The clone carrying this TCR beta chain has more than one count but fewer than ten. Researchers partitioned CD4+ cells into CD45RA+ naive and CD45RA-negative memory subsets. The data were obtained in a study of shared clonotypes between healthy human individuals. Assay execution proceeded at the deep level. TCRdb's table, derived via immunoSEQ multiplex PCR, lists solely in-frame clones and lacks some. This table has over 2 million clones, less than 95% appearing once. Trimming took 1 base from V and 8 from J, leaving 5 bases between them. The germline V gene has CDR1 DFQATT and CDR2 SNEGSKA (reference sequence). The CDR3 extends over 10 amino acids.

The TCR originated in a young man in good health. Some clones in this sample may be carry-over from other donors' samples. V and J are TRBV20-1 and TRBJ1-1; unclear D gene. The specimen was naive CD4+ T cells from PBMCs. The subset: CD45RA+ positively selected. The CDR3 region has the DNA TGCAGTGCTAGAGGGCAGGAAGCTTTCTTT. This sequence encodes CSARGQEAFF.